This T cell receptor (beta chain) stems from a study of shared T cell receptors in the human thymus. The assay was immunoSEQ multiplex PCR, and TCRdb's table has in-frame clones only and misses some. The repertoire holds 700,000 or so clones, with 70% to 90% as singletons. Between the trimmed V and J ends, which lost 5 bases and 5 bases, there was a span of 22 bases. Germline lookup yields CDR1 MDHEN and CDR2 SYDVKM. This CDR3 is 17 amino acids long. This sample was also put to use in a study of human thymus T cells. From that paper: The people who donated were healthy Finnish babies having corrective surgery for congenital heart defects. Resections were taken during corrective heart surgery, and the thymus tissue came from these. Thymic and blood repertoires appeared to show biased V and J gene usage. Thymic repertoires overlap heavily among unrelated individuals, related research has reported.

J is TRBJ1-5 and V is TRBV28; a possible D gene is TRBD1 (6 bases). The source of this sequence is a girl younger than two with a congenital heart defect. The specimen sequenced was thymocytes. DNA for the CDR3: TGTGCCAGCAGTCCAGGGGAGGGGCGCTTAAATGATCAGCCCCAGCATTTT. The encoded protein is CASSPGEGRLNDQPQHF. The variable domain in full, with the rest retrieved from reference TRBV28 and TRBJ1-5, is DVKVTQSSRYLVKRTGEKVFLECVQDMDHENMFWYRQDPGLGLRLIYFSYDVKMKEKGDIPEGYSVSREKKERFSLILESASTNQTSMYLCASSPGEGRLNDQPQHFGDGTRLSIL.